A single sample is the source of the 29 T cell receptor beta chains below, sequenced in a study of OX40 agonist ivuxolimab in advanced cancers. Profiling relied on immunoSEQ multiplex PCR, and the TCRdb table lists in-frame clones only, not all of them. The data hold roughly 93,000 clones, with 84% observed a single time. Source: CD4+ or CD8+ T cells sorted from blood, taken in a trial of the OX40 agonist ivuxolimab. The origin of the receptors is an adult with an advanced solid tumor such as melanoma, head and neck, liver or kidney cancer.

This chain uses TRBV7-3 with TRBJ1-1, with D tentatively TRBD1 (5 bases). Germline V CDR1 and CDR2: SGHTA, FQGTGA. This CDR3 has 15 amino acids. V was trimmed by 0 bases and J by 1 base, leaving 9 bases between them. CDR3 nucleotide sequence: TGTGCCAGCAGCTTAACAGGGGAAGAGAACACTGAAGCTTTCTTT. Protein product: CASSLTGEENTEAFF.

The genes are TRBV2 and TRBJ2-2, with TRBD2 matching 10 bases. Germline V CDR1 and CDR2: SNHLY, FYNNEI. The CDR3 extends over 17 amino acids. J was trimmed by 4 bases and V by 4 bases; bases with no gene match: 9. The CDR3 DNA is TGTGCCAGCAGTGTCCTCCCAGCGGGGGGGAGCACCGGGGAGCTGTTTTTT. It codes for CASSVLPAGGSTGELFF.

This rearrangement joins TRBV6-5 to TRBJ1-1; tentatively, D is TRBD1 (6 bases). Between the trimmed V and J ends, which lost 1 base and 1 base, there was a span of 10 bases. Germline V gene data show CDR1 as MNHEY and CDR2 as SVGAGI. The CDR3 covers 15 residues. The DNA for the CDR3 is TGTGCCAGCAGTTACTATGGGGGCAGGAACACTGAAGCTTTCTTT. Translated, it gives CASSYYGGRNTEAFF.

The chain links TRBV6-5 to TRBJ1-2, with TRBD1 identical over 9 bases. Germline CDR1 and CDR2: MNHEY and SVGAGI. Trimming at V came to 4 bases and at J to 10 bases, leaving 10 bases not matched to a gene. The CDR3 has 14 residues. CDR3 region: CASSFTGTGSPYTF. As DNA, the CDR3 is TGTGCCAGCAGTTTCACCGGGACAGGGTCTCCCTACACCTTC.

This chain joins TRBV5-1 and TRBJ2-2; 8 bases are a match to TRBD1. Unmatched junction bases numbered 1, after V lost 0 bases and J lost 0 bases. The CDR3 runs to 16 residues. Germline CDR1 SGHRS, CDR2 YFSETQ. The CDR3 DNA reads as TGCGCCAGCAGCTTGGAGGGACAGGCGAACACCGGGGAGCTGTTTTTT. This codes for CASSLEGQANTGELFF.

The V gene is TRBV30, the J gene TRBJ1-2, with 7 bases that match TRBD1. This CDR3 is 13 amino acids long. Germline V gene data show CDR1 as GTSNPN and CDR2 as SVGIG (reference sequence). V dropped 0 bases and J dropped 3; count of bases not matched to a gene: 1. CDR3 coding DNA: TGTGCCTGGAGTGTAGGGACAGACTATGGCTACACCTTC. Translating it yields CAWSVGTDYGYTF.

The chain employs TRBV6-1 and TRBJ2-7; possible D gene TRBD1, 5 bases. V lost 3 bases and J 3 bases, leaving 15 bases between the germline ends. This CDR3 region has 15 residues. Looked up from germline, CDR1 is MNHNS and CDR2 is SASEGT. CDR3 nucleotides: TGTGCCAGCAGTGACAGGGCCTCAGGCCGCTACGAGCAGTACTTC. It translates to CASSDRASGRYEQYF.

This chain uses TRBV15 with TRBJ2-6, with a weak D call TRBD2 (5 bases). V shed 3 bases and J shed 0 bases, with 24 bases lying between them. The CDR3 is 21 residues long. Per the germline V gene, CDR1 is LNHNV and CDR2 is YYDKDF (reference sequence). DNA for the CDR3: TGTGCCACCAGCAGCCTCCAAATGGGGAGAAAACCACTCTCTGGGGCCAACGTCCTGACTTTC. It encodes CATSSLQMGRKPLSGANVLTF.

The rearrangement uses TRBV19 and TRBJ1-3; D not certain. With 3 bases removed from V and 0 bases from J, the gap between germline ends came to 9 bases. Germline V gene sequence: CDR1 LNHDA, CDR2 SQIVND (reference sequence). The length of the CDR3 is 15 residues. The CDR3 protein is CASSIVGSSGNTIYF. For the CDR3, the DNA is TGTGCCAGTAGTATTGTTGGCAGCTCTGGAAACACCATATATTTT.

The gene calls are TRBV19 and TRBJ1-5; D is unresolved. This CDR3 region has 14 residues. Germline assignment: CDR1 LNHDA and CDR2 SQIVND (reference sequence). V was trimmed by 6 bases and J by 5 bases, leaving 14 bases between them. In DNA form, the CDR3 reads TGTGCCAGTAGCTCCGCGGACGGGGATCAGCCCCAGCATTTT. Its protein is CASSSADGDQPQHF.

CDR3 protein: CASSQDLRQGYYNEQFF. CDR3 coding DNA: TGTGCCAGCAGCCAAGATTTGCGGCAGGGGTACTACAATGAGCAGTTCTTC. The chain recombines TRBV4-2 with TRBJ2-1; D may be TRBD1 (6 bases). The CDR3 contains 17 residues. Germline loops: CDR1 LGHNA, CDR2 YNFKEQ. V lost 0 bases and J 3 bases, leaving 15 bases between the germline ends.

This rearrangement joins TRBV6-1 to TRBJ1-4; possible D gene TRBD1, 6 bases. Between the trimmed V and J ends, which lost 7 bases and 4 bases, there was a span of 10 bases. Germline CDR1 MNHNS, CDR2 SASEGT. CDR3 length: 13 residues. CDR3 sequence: CASIRGVNEKLFF. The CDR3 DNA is TGTGCCAGCATAAGGGGGGTTAATGAAAAACTGTTTTTT.

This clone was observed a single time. CDR3 DNA: TGTGCCATCAGTGAAGGGACAGGGGGGGCAGATACGCAGTATTTT. It specifies CAISEGTGGADTQYF. The chain links TRBV10-3 to TRBJ2-3; 11 positions match TRBD1. V lost 3 bases, J lost 4 bases, and 3 bases stayed unmatched. The CDR3 sequence is 15 residues long. The germline V gene encodes CDR1 ENHRY and CDR2 SYGVKD.

The CDR3 here is CASGATHGELFF. In nucleotides, the CDR3 is TGTGCCAGCGGAGCGACCCACGGGGAGCTGTTTTTT. The gene calls are TRBV25-1 and TRBJ2-2, with no clear D. The CDR3 is made up of 12 amino acids. The V gene's germline CDR1 is MGHDK and CDR2 SYGVNS. Deletions cut 8 bases from V and 7 bases from J, with 11 bases between.

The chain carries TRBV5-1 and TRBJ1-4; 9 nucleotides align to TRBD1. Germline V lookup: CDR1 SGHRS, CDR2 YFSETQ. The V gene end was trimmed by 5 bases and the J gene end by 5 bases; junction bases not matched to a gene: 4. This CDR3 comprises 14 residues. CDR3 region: CASRAGTGNEKLFF. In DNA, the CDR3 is TGCGCCAGCAGGGCCGGGACAGGGAATGAAAAACTGTTTTTT.

CDR3 sequence: CASTNVGGAISPLHF. As DNA, the CDR3 is TGTGCCAGCACCAATGTAGGGGGCGCGATCTCACCCCTCCACTTT. This rearrangement joins TRBV6-6 to TRBJ1-6, with 7 bases fitting TRBD1. Germline V gene lookup returns CDR1 MNHNY and CDR2 SVGAGI (reference sequence). The V gene end was trimmed by 7 bases and the J gene end by 10 bases; junction bases not matched to a gene: 13. The CDR3 has 15 residues.

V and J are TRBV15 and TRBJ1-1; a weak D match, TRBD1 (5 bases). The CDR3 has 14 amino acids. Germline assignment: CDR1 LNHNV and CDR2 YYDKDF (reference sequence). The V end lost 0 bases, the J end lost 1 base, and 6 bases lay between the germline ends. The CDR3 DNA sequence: TGTGCCACCAGCAGAGATAGGGGGAACACTGAAGCTTTCTTT. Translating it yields CATSRDRGNTEAFF.

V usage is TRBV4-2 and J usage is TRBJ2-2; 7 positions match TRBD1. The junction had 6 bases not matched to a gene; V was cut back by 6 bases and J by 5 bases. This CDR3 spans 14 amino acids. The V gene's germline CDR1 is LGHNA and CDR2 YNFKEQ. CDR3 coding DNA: TGTGCCAGCAGACAGGGGATCGAAACCGGGGAGCTGTTTTTT. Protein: CASRQGIETGELFF.

The chain's CDR3 is CASSLAGLIPYEQYF. In nucleotides, the CDR3 is TGTGCCAGCAGCTTAGCCGGACTGATCCCCTACGAGCAGTACTTC. The V and J genes are TRBV7-2 and TRBJ2-7; TRBD2 is a possible D gene (5 bases). This CDR3 comprises 15 residues. Germline V CDR1 and CDR2: SGHTA, FQGNSA. V lost 0 bases to trimming and J lost 2 bases, with 11 bases between them.

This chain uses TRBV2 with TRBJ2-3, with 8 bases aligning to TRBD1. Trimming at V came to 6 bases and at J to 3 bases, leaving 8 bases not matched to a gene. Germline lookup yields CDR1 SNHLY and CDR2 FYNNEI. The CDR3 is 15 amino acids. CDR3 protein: CASSGQGSRTDTQYF. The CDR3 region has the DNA TGTGCCAGCAGCGGACAGGGCTCCAGGACAGATACGCAGTATTTT.

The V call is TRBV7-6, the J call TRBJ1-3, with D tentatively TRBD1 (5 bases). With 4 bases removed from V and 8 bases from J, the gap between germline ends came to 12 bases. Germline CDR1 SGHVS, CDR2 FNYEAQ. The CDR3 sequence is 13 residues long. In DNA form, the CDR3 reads TGTGCCAGCAGCTCCAGGGTTGGTGACACCATATATTTT. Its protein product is CASSSRVGDTIYF. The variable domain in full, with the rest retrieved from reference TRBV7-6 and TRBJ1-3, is GAGVSQSPRYKVTKRGQDVALRCDPISGHVSLYWYRQALGQGPEFLTYFNYEAQQDKSGLPNDRFSAERPEGSISTLTIQRTEQRDSAMYRCASSSRVGDTIYFGEGSWLTVV.

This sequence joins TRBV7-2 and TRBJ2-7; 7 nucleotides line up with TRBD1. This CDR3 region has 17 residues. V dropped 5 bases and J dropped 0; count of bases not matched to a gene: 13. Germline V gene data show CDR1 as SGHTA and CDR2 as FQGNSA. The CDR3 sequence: CASSRTLTGTSSYEQYF. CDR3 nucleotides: TGTGCCAGCAGCCGGACGCTGACAGGGACCTCCTCCTACGAGCAGTACTTC.

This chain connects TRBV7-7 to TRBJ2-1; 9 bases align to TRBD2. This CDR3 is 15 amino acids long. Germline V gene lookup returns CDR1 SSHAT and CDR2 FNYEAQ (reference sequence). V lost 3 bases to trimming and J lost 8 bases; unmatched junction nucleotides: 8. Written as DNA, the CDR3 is TGTGCCAGCAGCTTTGCGGGCGGGGGGGCCGATGAGCAGTTCTTC. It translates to CASSFAGGGADEQFF.

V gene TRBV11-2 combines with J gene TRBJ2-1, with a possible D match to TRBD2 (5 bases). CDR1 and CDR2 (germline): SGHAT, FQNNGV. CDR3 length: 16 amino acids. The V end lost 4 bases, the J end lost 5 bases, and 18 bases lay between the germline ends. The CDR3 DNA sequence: TGTGCCAGCAGCTGGGGTAGCGAAAGGGTCCACAATGAGCAGTTCTTC. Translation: CASSWGSERVHNEQFF.

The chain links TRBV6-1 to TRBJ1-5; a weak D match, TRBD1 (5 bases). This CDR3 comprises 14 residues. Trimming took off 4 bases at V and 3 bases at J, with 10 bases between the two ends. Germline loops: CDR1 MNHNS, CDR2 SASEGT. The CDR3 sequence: CASSAGAPNQPQHF. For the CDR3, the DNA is TGTGCCAGCAGTGCTGGGGCGCCCAATCAGCCCCAGCATTTT.

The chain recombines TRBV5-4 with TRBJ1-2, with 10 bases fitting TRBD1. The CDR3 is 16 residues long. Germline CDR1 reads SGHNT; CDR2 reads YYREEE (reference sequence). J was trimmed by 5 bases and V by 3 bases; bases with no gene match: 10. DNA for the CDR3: TGTGCCAGCAGCTCTCCCGGGACAGGGGCAGGATATGGCTACACCTTC. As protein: CASSSPGTGAGYGYTF.

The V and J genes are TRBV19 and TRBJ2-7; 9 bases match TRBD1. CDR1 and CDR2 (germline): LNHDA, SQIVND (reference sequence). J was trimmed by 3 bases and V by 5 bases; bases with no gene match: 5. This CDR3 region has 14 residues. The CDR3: CASSFRQGDYEQYF. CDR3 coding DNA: TGTGCCAGTAGTTTTCGACAGGGGGACTACGAGCAGTACTTC. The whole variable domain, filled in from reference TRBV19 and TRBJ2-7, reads DGGITQSPKYLFRKEGQNVTLSCEQNLNHDAMYWYRQDPGQGLRLIYYSQIVNDFQKGDIAEGYSVSREKKESFPLTVTSAQKNPTAFYLCASSFRQGDYEQYFGPGTRLTVT.

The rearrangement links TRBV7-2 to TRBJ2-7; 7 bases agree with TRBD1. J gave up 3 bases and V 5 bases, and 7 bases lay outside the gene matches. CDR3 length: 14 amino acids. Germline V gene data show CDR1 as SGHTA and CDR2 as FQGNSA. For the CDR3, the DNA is TGTGCCAGCAGCCATGGACAGGCGAACTACGAGCAGTACTTC. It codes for CASSHGQANYEQYF.

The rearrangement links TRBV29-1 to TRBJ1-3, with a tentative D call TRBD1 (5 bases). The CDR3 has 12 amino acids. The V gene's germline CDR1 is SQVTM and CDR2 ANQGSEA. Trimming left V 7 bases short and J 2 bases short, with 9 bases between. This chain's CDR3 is CSAQGPGNTIYF. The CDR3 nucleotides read TGCAGCGCCCAGGGCCCTGGAAACACCATATATTTT.